This TCR beta chain was obtained from a study of blood T cell repertoires in COVID-19. As for the study in general: Sample material is recorded as cDNA or gDNA derived from T cells, B-cell-depleted T cells, or PBMCs.

Germline CDR1 and CDR2: SGDLS and YYNGEE. This CDR3 has 15 residues. Germline trimming cut 5 bases from V and 4 bases from J; bases unmatched to any gene: 11. In the original analysis: Reference gene primer amplification gave nucleated cell count estimates. The protocol was immunoSEQ multiplex PCR, while the TCRdb copy is restricted to in-frame clones and leaves out a portion. V, J and clone size derive from that table, while D and trimming were established from the DNA sequence. Of some 190,000 clones listed, 84% are singletons. The specimen sequenced was PBMCs or T cells enriched from blood (not recorded which). This clonotype was obtained from a woman younger than 45 who had been exposed to COVID-19. This chain links TRBV9 with TRBJ1-2; 7 nucleotides align to TRBD1. CDR3 residues: CASRSFGGQLYGYTF. In nucleotides, the CDR3 is TGTGCCAGCAGATCTTTTGGGGGACAGCTCTATGGCTACACCTTC.